The entry below describes one T cell receptor beta chain. The antigen remains unidentified. The data originate from a study of Tregs in tolerant kidney transplant recipients. Study-wide results and caveats: For some patients, primers changed over time, blocking nucleotide-level comparison.

Clones were read by immunoSEQ multiplex PCR, and TCRdb kept only the in-frame ones, dropping some. This table holds some 800 clones, around 40% found once. Trimming cost V 2 bases and J 6 bases, with 7 bases left between them. This CDR3 is 13 amino acids long. Germline values: CDR1 MNHEY, CDR2 SMNVEV (reference sequence). The specimen was Tregs from blood cultured with allogeneic cells, collected before the transplant. This TCR was recovered from a human patient who received a combined kidney and bone marrow transplant. The rearrangement joins TRBV27 to TRBJ2-2; no definite D call. The CDR3 sequence is CASSLVISGELFF. The CDR3 bases are TGTGCCAGCAGTTTAGTTATTTCCGGGGAGCTGTTTTTT.